This record covers a single TCR beta chain. The antigen is unknown. TCR alpha and beta CDR3 regions were amplified from RNA using iRepertoire nested multiplex PCR. MiXCR, applied by TCRdb to the multiplex PCR reads, yields one record per CDR3 protein. The repertoire consists of 300,000 to 400,000 distinct CDR3 sequences, with approximately 42% occurring once and the leading ten covering approximately 12%. This sample was included in a study of glioma-infiltrating T cells. Study overall: Target coverage was roughly 4- to 10-fold for 950,000 to 1,000,000 blood T cells.

CDR3 length: 16 residues. The V gene end was trimmed by 2 bases and the J gene end by 0 bases; junction bases not matched to a gene: 7. From germline, CDR1 is SGHVS and CDR2 FNYEAQ. Whole-study results and caveats: A blood CDR3 motif signature was depleted in highly divergent patients.

Sequencing was carried out using glioma tissue, nonneoplastic brain tissue, or PBMCs (not recorded which). This clonotype originated in a human donor with low-grade glioma or glioblastoma, undergoing nonglioma brain surgery, or in good health (not recorded which). This chain links TRBV7-6 with TRBJ2-7; 7 bases agree with TRBD2. The CDR3, as DNA: TGTGCCAGCAGCTTATTTTCCGGGACTACCTCCTACGAGCAGTACTTC. Residues: CASSLFSGTTSYEQYF.